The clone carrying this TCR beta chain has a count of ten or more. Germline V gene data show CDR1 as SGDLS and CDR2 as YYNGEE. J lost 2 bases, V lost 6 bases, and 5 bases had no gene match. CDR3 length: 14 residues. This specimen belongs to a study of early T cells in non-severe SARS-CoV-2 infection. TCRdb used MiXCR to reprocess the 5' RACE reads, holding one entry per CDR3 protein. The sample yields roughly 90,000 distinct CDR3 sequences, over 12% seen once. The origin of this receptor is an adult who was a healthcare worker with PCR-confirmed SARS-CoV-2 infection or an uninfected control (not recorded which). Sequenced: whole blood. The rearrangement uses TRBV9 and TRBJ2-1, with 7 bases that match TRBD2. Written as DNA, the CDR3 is TGTGCCAGCAACGGGGGGTATACCTACAATGAGCAGTTCTTC. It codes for CASNGGYTYNEQFF.